Listed here are 23 T cell receptor beta chains from one sample, sequenced in a study of T cell repertoires in cytomegalovirus infection. Which antigens these TCRs recognize remains unknown. TCRdb re-analysed the reads in MiXCR, keeping a single row per CDR3 protein. The sample holds 570,000 or so distinct CDR3 sequences; around two fifths are singletons and the top ten take roughly 50%. The specimen comprised cultured PBMCs, sampled from culture after CMV antigen stimulation. The receptors derive from a human donor in good health (CMV status not recorded). Some clones in this sample may be carry-over from other donors' samples.

This clonotype was counted ten times or more. This rearrangement joins TRBV7-2 to TRBJ1-4; D call uncertain. Per germline, CDR1 SGHTA and CDR2 FQGNSA. CDR3 length equals 15 residues. V was pared by 1 base and J by 0 bases, with 6 bases between. In nucleotides, the CDR3 is TGTGCCAGCAGCTTAGTTCCCACAACTAATGAAAAACTGTTTTTT. Translating gives CASSLVPTTNEKLFF.

This clonotype was counted a few times. The chain has TRBV7-2 and TRBJ2-7; D is perhaps TRBD1 (7 bases). Germline CDR1 SGHTA, CDR2 FQGNSA. The CDR3 sequence is 14 residues long. V was shortened by 5 bases and J by 6 bases, with 17 bases between the two germline ends. CDR3: CASSPGGSRAEQYF. CDR3 nucleotide sequence: TGTGCCAGCAGCCCAGGGGGGTCTCGCGCCGAGCAGTACTTC.

The chain carries TRBV7-8 and TRBJ2-3; 7 bases are shared with TRBD1. Germline lookup yields CDR1 SGHVS and CDR2 FQNEAQ. V shed 4 bases, J shed 4 bases, and the junction held 5 bases outside the gene matches. This CDR3 is 14 amino acids long. The CDR3 is CASSSHQGADTQYF. The CDR3 DNA reads TGTGCCAGCAGCTCGCATCAGGGGGCAGATACGCAGTATTTT.

This chain links TRBV20-1 with TRBJ2-1, with TRBD2 as a possible D gene (5 bases). V gave up 2 bases and J gave up 9 bases, with 14 bases separating them. Germline assignment: CDR1 DFQATT and CDR2 SNEGSKA (reference sequence). This CDR3 region has 13 residues. The CDR3 is CSARRLAVVEQFF. The CDR3 DNA is TGCAGTGCTAGACGGCTAGCTGTTGTTGAGCAGTTCTTC.

This clonotype was detected many times. At one boundary the junction diverges from the germline segment, which might be a read error. The chain couples TRBV7-2 to TRBJ2-1; 7 bases match TRBD1. Per germline, CDR1 SGHTA and CDR2 FQGNSA. The CDR3 length is 14 residues. The CDR3 coding sequence is TGTGCCAGCAGCTTAGGCCGGGACAGACCTAGTTTTGGCTTC. This codes for CASSLGRDRPSFGF.

The chain is built from TRBV6-2 or TRBV6-3 and TRBJ1-6; no firm D call. Germline V gives CDR1 MNHEY, CDR2 SVGEGT. V was cut by 7 bases and J by 7 bases, with 14 bases left in between. The CDR3 totals 14 residues. The CDR3 DNA reads TGTGCCAGCACCAACGCGGCAGTGAATTCACCCCTCCACTTT. This gives the protein CASTNAAVNSPLHF.

This clonotype appeared many times. J is TRBJ1-2 and V is TRBV7-2; D is unclear. The ends were cut back, 2 bases at V and 2 bases at J, with 9 bases in the middle. The V gene's germline CDR1 is SGHTA and CDR2 FQGNSA. The CDR3 has 14 amino acids. The DNA for the CDR3 is TGTGCCAGCAGCTTAAGCTTCGGGAACTATGGCTACACCTTC. It translates to CASSLSFGNYGYTF.

The sample holds many counts of this clonotype. The chain links TRBV7-8 to TRBJ1-4; D is unresolved. CDR1 is SGHVS, CDR2 FQNEAQ, per germline. This CDR3 has 14 residues. V lost 3 bases, J lost 7 bases, and 12 bases lay in between. CDR3 DNA sequence: TGTGCCAGCAGCTTCAGAGGACCTCGTGAAAAACTGTTTTTT. This codes for CASSFRGPREKLFF.

This clonotype appeared many times. The V gene is TRBV7-2, the J gene TRBJ2-2; 12 nucleotides agree with TRBD2. Unmatched junction bases numbered 4, after V lost 5 bases and J lost 0 bases. The CDR3 totals 17 residues. CDR1 is SGHTA and CDR2 is FQGNSA in the germline V gene. CDR3 loop: CASSHRLAGANTGELFF. Written as DNA, the CDR3 is TGTGCCAGCAGCCACAGACTAGCGGGGGCGAACACCGGGGAGCTGTTTTTT.

The chain links TRBV5-4 to TRBJ2-3; D is undetermined. Germline CDR1 is SGHNT and CDR2 is YYREEE (reference sequence). The CDR3 runs 15 residues. V shed 2 bases and J shed 0 bases, with 10 bases lying between them. The CDR3 protein is CASSLERKSTDTQYF. The CDR3 coding sequence is TGTGCCAGCAGCTTAGAACGGAAAAGCACAGATACGCAGTATTTT.

The chain is built from TRBV4-1 and TRBJ2-5; D is possibly TRBD2 (6 bases). The germline CDR1 and CDR2 sequences are MGHRA and YSYEKL. V was clipped by 1 base and J by 4 bases, with 13 bases between them. The CDR3 consists of 15 residues. As DNA, the CDR3 is TGCGCCAGCAGCCAAGGGAGGGGAAGGGGAGAGACCCAGTACTTC. This encodes CASSQGRGRGETQYF.

Only a few counts were recorded for this clonotype. J is TRBJ2-7 and V is TRBV7-2; TRBD2 might be the D (7 bases). The CDR3 has 14 amino acids. V lost 2 bases and J lost 6, with 14 bases in between. Germline-derived CDR1 and CDR2 are SGHTA and FQGNSA. The CDR3 DNA reads TGTGCCAGCAGCTTACTCGGGGGGCAGAGCGAGCAGTACTTC. Its protein is CASSLLGGQSEQYF.

This clonotype was seen a few times. This CDR3 is CASSLGQGRYAGNTIYF. CDR3 DNA sequence: TGTGCCAGCAGTTTGGGACAGGGAAGATATGCCGGAAACACCATATATTTT. The chain recombines TRBV12-3 or TRBV12-4 with TRBJ1-3; 9 bases fit TRBD1. Trimming removed 3 bases from V and 4 bases from J; junction bases left unmatched: 10. The CDR3 spans 17 residues.

DNA for the CDR3: TGTGCCAGCAGCGTCCACTCAGGGGAACAGATAAACTATGGCTACACCTTC. Translation: CASSVHSGEQINYGYTF. J is TRBJ1-2 and V is TRBV7-2; TRBD1 might be the D (6 bases). CDR1 is SGHTA and CDR2 is FQGNSA in the germline V gene. This CDR3 has 17 residues. V was shortened by 5 bases and J by 2 bases, with 21 bases between the two germline ends.

The V and J genes are TRBV7-2 and TRBJ2-7; D perhaps matches TRBD1 (5 bases). Trimming stripped 0 bases from V and 3 bases from J, with 12 bases between. The CDR3 contains 15 residues. Germline V gene lookup returns CDR1 SGHTA and CDR2 FQGNSA. This CDR3 reads CASSLAPRTNYEQYF. The CDR3 coding sequence is TGTGCCAGCAGCTTAGCGCCCAGGACAAACTACGAGCAGTACTTC.

The CDR3 spells CASSPTSFRRANEKLFF. CDR3 in DNA: TGTGCCAGCAGCCCTACCTCCTTCCGCCGGGCCAATGAAAAACTGTTTTTT. The chain combines TRBV7-6 with TRBJ1-4; D remains ambiguous. Trimming took off 5 bases at V and 5 bases at J, with 21 bases between the two ends. This CDR3 region has 17 residues. CDR1 and CDR2 from the germline V gene are SGHVS and FNYEAQ. The full variable domain, completed using reference TRBV7-6 and TRBJ1-4, is GAGVSQSPRYKVTKRGQDVALRCDPISGHVSLYWYRQALGQGPEFLTYFNYEAQQDKSGLPNDRFSAERPEGSISTLTIQRTEQRDSAMYRCASSPTSFRRANEKLFFGSGTQLSVL.

This clonotype has only a few counts. This chain uses TRBV7-2 with TRBJ2-3; 15 bases agree with TRBD2. With V trimmed by 3 bases and J by 12 bases, 10 bases remained unmatched. The V gene's germline CDR1 is SGHTA and CDR2 FQGNSA. The CDR3 is 16 residues long. The CDR3 region is CASSFGGGGLAGGQYF. The CDR3, as DNA: TGTGCCAGCAGCTTCGGGGGAGGGGGACTAGCGGGGGGACAGTATTTT. The full variable domain, completed using reference TRBV7-2 and TRBJ2-3, is GAGVSQSPSNKVTEKGKDVELRCDPISGHTALYWYRQSLGQGLEFLIYFQGNSAPDKSGLPSDRFSAERTGGSVSTLTIQRTQQEDSAVYLCASSFGGGGLAGGQYFGPGTRLTVL.

This clonotype was detected only a few times. V usage is TRBV7-2 and J usage is TRBJ2-5, with TRBD2 matching 8 bases. Germline V gene sequence: CDR1 SGHTA, CDR2 FQGNSA. Trimming at V came to 1 base and at J to 5 bases, leaving 9 bases not matched to a gene. The CDR3 has 16 amino acids. CDR3 DNA sequence: TGTGCCAGCAGCTTAGTTTTCGGGAGGGCCGTTGAGACCCAGTACTTC. Translation: CASSLVFGRAVETQYF.

The V gene is TRBV7-2, the J gene TRBJ2-1; D uncertain. Germline-derived CDR1 and CDR2 are SGHTA and FQGNSA. This CDR3 is built from 12 residues. Deletions cut 1 base from V and 5 bases from J, with 3 bases between. CDR3 bases: TGTGCCAGCAGCTTAGAGGACAATGAGCAGTTCTTC. Translation: CASSLEDNEQFF.

The V and J genes are TRBV9 and TRBJ1-2, with 9 bases identical to TRBD1. V lost 5 bases, J lost 7 bases, and 6 bases stayed unmatched. The CDR3 length is 13 residues. From germline, CDR1 is SGDLS and CDR2 YYNGEE. The CDR3 region is CASSEDRGGGYTF. The CDR3 DNA follows: TGTGCCAGCAGTGAGGACAGGGGCGGTGGCTACACCTTC.

This clonotype was picked up many times. The V gene is TRBV7-2, the J gene TRBJ2-6, with D tentatively TRBD1 (6 bases). Germline V gene lookup returns CDR1 SGHTA and CDR2 FQGNSA. CDR3 length: 16 residues. The V gene lost 3 bases and the J gene lost 0 bases, with 9 bases spanning the gap. This CDR3 is CASSFQGGSGANVLTF. CDR3 coding DNA: TGTGCCAGCAGCTTCCAAGGGGGCTCTGGGGCCAACGTCCTGACTTTC.

For the CDR3, the DNA is TGTGCCAGCTCATCGCACAGGGGAGACGAGCAGTACTTC. As protein: CASSSHRGDEQYF. This rearrangement joins TRBV18 to TRBJ2-7, with 7 bases fitting TRBD1. The CDR3 contains 13 residues. Looked up from germline, CDR1 is KGHSH and CDR2 is LQKENI. The ends lost 5 bases at V and 5 bases at J; junction bases unmatched: 6.

The chain has TRBV18 and TRBJ2-3, with a weak D call TRBD2 (6 bases). Germline V gene sequence: CDR1 KGHSH, CDR2 LQKENI. The V and J ends lost 0 bases and 1 base respectively, with 11 bases between them. The CDR3 extends over 16 amino acids. CDR3 protein: CASSPPLLAGTDTQYF. As DNA, the CDR3 is TGTGCCAGCTCACCACCCTTACTAGCTGGCACAGATACGCAGTATTTT.